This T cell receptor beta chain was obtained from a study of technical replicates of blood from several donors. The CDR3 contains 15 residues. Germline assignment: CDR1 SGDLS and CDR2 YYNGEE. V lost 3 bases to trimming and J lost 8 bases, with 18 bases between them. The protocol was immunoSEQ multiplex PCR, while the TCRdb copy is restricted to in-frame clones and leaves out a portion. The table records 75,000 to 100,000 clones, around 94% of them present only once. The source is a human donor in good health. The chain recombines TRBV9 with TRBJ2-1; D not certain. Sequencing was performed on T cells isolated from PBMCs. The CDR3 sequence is CASSDSNTPTYEQFF. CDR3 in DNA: TGTGCCAGCAGCGATTCCAACACCCCAACGTATGAGCAGTTCTTC.